The present T cell receptor beta chain was sequenced within a study of T cell responses to AZD1222 COVID-19 vaccine. Only in-frame clones appear in the TCRdb table, and some are missing; sequencing was by immunoSEQ multiplex PCR. Among about 190,000 clones listed, around 87% were seen once. Trimming cost V 4 bases and J 1 base; bases outside gene matches: 4. This CDR3 region has 15 residues. CDR1 and CDR2 from the germline V gene are SGDLS and YYNGEE. Study results and limitations: No day 14 peak samples; only post-peak repertoires were characterized. Following two doses of AZD1222, Spike-specific TCR breadth and depth rose. Vaccine-associated CD4 TCRs ranged over spike, dominating at 160-218 and 743-854.

Points on this clone: Antigen unknown.

This TCR was sampled from an adult in good health. V and J are TRBV9 and TRBJ2-3, with 9 bases that match TRBD2. The source material was peripheral blood, sampled on day 0 of MenACWY control vaccination. CDR3 loop: CASSNSGGGTDTQYF. In DNA, the CDR3 is TGTGCCAGCAGCAATAGCGGGGGTGGCACAGATACGCAGTATTTT.